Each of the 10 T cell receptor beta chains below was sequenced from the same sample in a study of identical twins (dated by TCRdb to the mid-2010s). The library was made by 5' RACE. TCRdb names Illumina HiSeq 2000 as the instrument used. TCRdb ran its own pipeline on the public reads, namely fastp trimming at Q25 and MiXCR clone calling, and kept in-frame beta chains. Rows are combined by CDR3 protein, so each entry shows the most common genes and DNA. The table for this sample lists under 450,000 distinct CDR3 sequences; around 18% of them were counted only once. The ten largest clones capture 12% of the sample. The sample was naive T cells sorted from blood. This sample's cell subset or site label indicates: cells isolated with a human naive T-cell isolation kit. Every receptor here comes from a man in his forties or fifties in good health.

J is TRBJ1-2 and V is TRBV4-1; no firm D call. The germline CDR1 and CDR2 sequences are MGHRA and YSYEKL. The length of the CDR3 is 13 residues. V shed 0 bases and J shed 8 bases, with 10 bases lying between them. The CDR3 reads CASSQELGGGYTF. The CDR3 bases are TGCGCCAGCAGCCAAGAGCTGGGCGGGGGCTACACCTTC.

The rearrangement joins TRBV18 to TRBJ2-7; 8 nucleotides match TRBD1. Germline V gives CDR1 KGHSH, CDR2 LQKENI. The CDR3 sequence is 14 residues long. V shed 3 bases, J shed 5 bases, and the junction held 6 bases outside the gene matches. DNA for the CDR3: TGTGCCAGCTCACCTAAGACGACAGGGGACGAGCAGTACTTC. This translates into CASSPKTTGDEQYF.

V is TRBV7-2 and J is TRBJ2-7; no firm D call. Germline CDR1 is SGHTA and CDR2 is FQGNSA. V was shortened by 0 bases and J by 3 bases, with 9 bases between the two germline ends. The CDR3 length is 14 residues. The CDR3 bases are TGTGCCAGCAGCTTAGCGGTCGGGTTCTACGAGCAGTACTTC. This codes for CASSLAVGFYEQYF.

The CDR3 sequence is CASSSRPYSNQPQHF. The CDR3 DNA reads as TGTGCCAGCAGCTCCCGTCCTTATAGCAATCAGCCCCAGCATTTT. The rearrangement joins TRBV3-1 to TRBJ1-5; D is unclear. With 5 bases removed from V and 0 bases from J, the gap between germline ends came to 11 bases. The CDR3 is 15 amino acids. Germline V gene sequence: CDR1 LGHDT, CDR2 YNNKEL (reference sequence).

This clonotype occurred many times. CDR3: CASSPTLRARGYTF. CDR3 in DNA: TGTGCCAGCAGTCCGACATTGAGGGCTAGAGGCTACACCTTC. The gene calls are TRBV27 and TRBJ1-2; D is unclear. The germline V gene has CDR1 MNHEY and CDR2 SMNVEV (reference sequence). V was clipped by 5 bases and J by 8 bases, with 18 bases between them. This CDR3 is 14 amino acids long.

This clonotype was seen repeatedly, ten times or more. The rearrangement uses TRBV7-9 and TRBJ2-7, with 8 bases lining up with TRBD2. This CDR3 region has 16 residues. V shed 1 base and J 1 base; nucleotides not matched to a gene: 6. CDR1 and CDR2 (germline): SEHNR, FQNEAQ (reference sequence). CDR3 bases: TGTGCCAGCAGCTTAGGGTTGCGGGGGGATTCCTACGAGCAGTACTTC. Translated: CASSLGLRGDSYEQYF.

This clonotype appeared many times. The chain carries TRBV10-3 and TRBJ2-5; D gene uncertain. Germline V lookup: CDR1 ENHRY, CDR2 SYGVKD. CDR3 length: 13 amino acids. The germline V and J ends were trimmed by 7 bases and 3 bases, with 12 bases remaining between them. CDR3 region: CAINEDNKETQYF. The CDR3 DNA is TGTGCCATCAACGAAGACAATAAAGAGACCCAGTACTTC.

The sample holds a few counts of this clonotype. The CDR3 protein is CASSLGNRGDEQFF. In nucleotides, the CDR3 is TGTGCCAGCAGCCTTGGAAATCGCGGCGATGAGCAGTTCTTC. The rearrangement joins TRBV7-2 to TRBJ2-1; D is ambiguous. The CDR3 extends over 14 amino acids. Germline V gene lookup returns CDR1 SGHTA and CDR2 FQGNSA. Trimming stripped 5 bases from V and 8 bases from J, with 16 bases between.

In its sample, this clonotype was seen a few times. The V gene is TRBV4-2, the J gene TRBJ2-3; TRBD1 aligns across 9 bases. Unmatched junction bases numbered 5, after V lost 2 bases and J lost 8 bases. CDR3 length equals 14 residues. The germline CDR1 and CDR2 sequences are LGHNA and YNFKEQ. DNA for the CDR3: TGTGCCAGCAGCCAATCGCGACAGGGGGTTACGCAGTATTTT. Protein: CASSQSRQGVTQYF.

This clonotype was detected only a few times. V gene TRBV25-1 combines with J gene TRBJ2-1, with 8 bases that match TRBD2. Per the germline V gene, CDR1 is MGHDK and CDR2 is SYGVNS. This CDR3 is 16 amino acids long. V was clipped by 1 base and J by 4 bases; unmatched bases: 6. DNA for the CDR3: TGTGCCAGCAGTGAATCTATAACTAGCGGATACAATGAGCAGTTCTTC. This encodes CASSESITSGYNEQFF.